This T cell receptor beta chain appears in the sequencing data of a study of shared clonotypes between healthy human individuals. The method was immunoSEQ multiplex PCR; TCRdb's version includes in-frame clones alone and lacks a portion of them. The table lists a few million clones, about 92% of them singletons. CDR1 is MNHEY, CDR2 SMNVEV, per germline (reference sequence). The CDR3 is 15 amino acids. V lost 6 bases, J lost 0 bases, and 5 bases stayed unmatched. The specimen sequenced was naive CD4+ T cells sorted from blood. The subset: CD45RA+ positively selected. The chain combines TRBV27 with TRBJ2-1; 7 bases map to TRBD1. The clonotype was recovered from a young man in good health. CDR3 nucleotides: TGTGCCAGCAGGCTTCGACAGGGCTCCTACAATGAGCAGTTCTTC. This translates into CASRLRQGSYNEQFF.